Following are 5 T cell receptor beta chains from one sample sequenced in a study of blood T cells in healthy people across ages. Then a second PCR, running roughly 6 to 11 cycles, was carried out with a sample-barcoded 5' primer and a J-beta primer mix. Each CDR3 protein is one row after TCRdb ran MiXCR on the 5' RACE reads. The data show roughly 1.6 million distinct CDR3 sequences, roughly a third seen once. The sequenced sample consisted of blood. These receptors all come from a woman aged 25 to 39 in good health.

This sequence joins TRBV13 and TRBJ1-3; D is undetermined. This CDR3 is 16 amino acids long. The germline V gene encodes CDR1 PRHDT and CDR2 FYEKMQ (reference sequence). V lost 4 bases and J lost 0, with 13 bases in between. CDR3 residues: CASSSTDGDSGNTIYF. As DNA, the CDR3 is TGTGCCAGCAGCTCCACGGACGGAGACTCTGGAAACACCATATATTTT.

For this clonotype: Sequence at one end of the junction differs from germline and may be a read error. V is TRBV5-6 and J is TRBJ1-2; 7 bases agree with TRBD1. The germline V gene has CDR1 SGHDT and CDR2 YYEEEE. The CDR3 runs 14 residues. CDR3 coding DNA: TGTGCCAGCAGCCCTACAGGGGTTCAAGCTGGCCACACCTTC. This gives the protein CASSPTGVQAGHTF.

This clonotype appeared a few times. J is TRBJ1-6 and V is TRBV20-1; weak D call: TRBD1 (5 bases). This CDR3 has 13 residues. V was pared by 7 bases and J by 10 bases, with 17 bases between. Germline V gene lookup returns CDR1 DFQATT and CDR2 SNEGSKA (reference sequence). The DNA for the CDR3 is TGCAGTGGGTCCCAGGGCAAAGGATCACCCCTCCACTTT. It translates to CSGSQGKGSPLHF.

In its sample, this clonotype was seen a few times. The J gene is TRBJ2-1, the V gene TRBV24-1, with D unresolved. Germline V lookup: CDR1 KGHDR, CDR2 SFDVKD. CDR3 length equals 13 residues. The V end lost 5 bases, the J end lost 5 bases, and 9 bases lay between the germline ends. CDR3 in amino acids: CATSARVDNEQFF. The CDR3 nucleotides read TGTGCCACCAGTGCTCGGGTAGACAATGAGCAGTTCTTC.

The table lists this clonotype with a few counts. The V and J genes are TRBV13 and TRBJ2-1; possibly TRBD1 for D (6 bases). Deletions cut 5 bases from V and 6 bases from J, with 14 bases between. The length of the CDR3 is 14 residues. The germline gives CDR1 PRHDT, CDR2 FYEKMQ (reference sequence). The CDR3 reads CASSPQGLSNEQFF. The DNA for the CDR3 is TGTGCCAGCAGCCCACAGGGATTGTCCAATGAGCAGTTCTTC.